The sequence of this T cell receptor (beta chain) was determined in a study of tumor-infiltrating lymphocytes in primary liver carcinoma. About the study: Tumor staging was T1-T3 N0M0; sizes spanned about 4.2 to 11 cm across.

This clonotype was seen ten or more times. Its matching antigen is unknown. TCR beta cDNA was prepared out of approximately 470 ng total RNA by means of a constant-region primer. Three nested multiplex PCR rounds of slightly modified ARM-PCR generated TCR beta libraries. TRBV1-TRBV30 forward primers and a C-beta reverse primer were used in the first two PCR rounds, which each ran for ten to eleven cycles. TCRdb re-called the multiplex PCR reads through MiXCR, storing one row per CDR3 protein. The repertoire consists of around 40,000 distinct CDR3 sequences, with about 73% occurring once and the leading ten covering about a fifth. The tissue used was unsorted bulk material of about 19-30 mg. RNA and DNA were co-extracted from it with the AllPrep DNA/RNA mini kit. Patients' primary liver carcinoma was surgically resected. Germline assignment: CDR1 MDHEN and CDR2 SYDVKM. The CDR3 totals 16 residues. Deletions cut 3 bases from V and 8 bases from J, with 19 bases between.

Study-wide results and caveats: Lesser overlap characterized tumor-adjacent and tumor-blood pairs relative to tumor region pairs. The difference in top-250-clone fraction between tumors and blood was significant, favoring tumors (p = 0.039).

The chain couples TRBV28 to TRBJ1-4, with D possibly matching TRBD1 (5 bases). The sequence was collected from a man aged 35 to 55 with primary liver carcinoma and hepatitis B virus infection. Sample: liver tumor tissue from sampling region 2. Specified subset: tumor region T2, inferior pole. As DNA, the CDR3 is TGTGCCAGCAGTTTTGGTAGAGTGGGGGTCGGGGAAAAACTGTTTTTT. Translating gives CASSFGRVGVGEKLFF.